The 17 T cell receptor beta chains below all came from one sample that was sequenced in a study of cytomegalovirus exposure and HLA in healthy donors. The primer mix had 60 Vbeta and 13 Jbeta primers. Method: immunoSEQ multiplex PCR; TCRdb's copy keeps in-frame clones and lacks some. Of over 70,000 clones listed, roughly 78% are singletons. The specimen was PBMCs. The receptors originated from a male donor in good health and CMV-seropositive.

The chain links TRBV19 to TRBJ2-3; no clear D. Germline CDR1 and CDR2: LNHDA and SQIVND (reference sequence). Deletions cut 3 bases from V and 1 base from J, with 2 bases between. This CDR3 contains 12 residues. The CDR3 bases are TGTGCCAGTAGTATCGGCACAGATACGCAGTATTTT. Protein product: CASSIGTDTQYF.

CDR3 sequence: CASSLELVRNEQYF. The CDR3, as DNA: TGTGCCAGCAGCTTAGAACTAGTTAGGAACGAGCAGTACTTC. The chain links TRBV7-9 to TRBJ2-7, with D possibly TRBD2 on 5 matching bases. The CDR3 runs to 14 residues. Germline CDR1 is SEHNR and CDR2 is FQNEAQ (reference sequence). V dropped 1 base and J dropped 5 bases, with 12 bases sitting between them.

This clone was picked up one time. This chain joins TRBV27 and TRBJ2-7, with 9 bases matching TRBD2. Germline CDR1 is MNHEY and CDR2 is SMNVEV (reference sequence). The V gene end was trimmed by 5 bases and the J gene end by 0 bases; junction bases not matched to a gene: 5. This CDR3 spans 15 amino acids. CDR3 amino acids: CASSPTSGPSYEQYF. CDR3 nucleotide sequence: TGTGCCAGCAGTCCAACTAGCGGGCCCTCCTACGAGCAGTACTTC.

This clone has a single count. V usage is TRBV27 and J usage is TRBJ2-1, with 13 bases identical to TRBD2. The CDR3 is 16 amino acids. From germline, CDR1 is MNHEY and CDR2 SMNVEV (reference sequence). Trimming at V came to 3 bases and at J to 2 bases, leaving 1 base not matched to a gene. CDR3 sequence (DNA): TGTGCCAGCAGTTTCGGACTAGCGGGAGCCTACAATGAGCAGTTCTTC. This encodes CASSFGLAGAYNEQFF.

The chain uses TRBV19 and TRBJ2-7; 7 nucleotides align to TRBD1. Germline trimming cut 8 bases from V and 4 bases from J; bases unmatched to any gene: 14. CDR3 size: 15 residues. Germline CDR1 reads LNHDA; CDR2 reads SQIVND (reference sequence). CDR3 bases: TGTGCCAGTGCCAGTGGGGACAGTATTCGATACGAGCAGTACTTC. Its translation is CASASGDSIRYEQYF.

V gene TRBV15 combines with J gene TRBJ2-2; D is undetermined. Per the germline V gene, CDR1 is LNHNV and CDR2 is YYDKDF (reference sequence). CDR3 length: 13 residues. V lost 0 bases and J lost 6, with 5 bases in between. The CDR3 bases are TGTGCCACCAGCAGAGACCCTCCCGGGGAGCTGTTTTTT. Translating gives CATSRDPPGELFF.

The chain employs TRBV10-3 and TRBJ2-7, with unresolved D. Germline assignment: CDR1 ENHRY and CDR2 SYGVKD. The germline V and J ends were trimmed by 0 bases and 3 bases, with 12 bases remaining between them. The CDR3 runs 15 residues. The CDR3 coding sequence is TGTGCCATCAGTGAGTCGAACGCGGTATACTACGAGCAGTACTTC. It specifies CAISESNAVYYEQYF.

This clone was seen once. The chain has TRBV5-1 and TRBJ2-1, with 11 bases aligning to TRBD2. The J segment lost 8 bases and the V segment lost 5 bases, leaving 15 bases of the junction unmatched. CDR1 is SGHRS and CDR2 is YFSETQ in the germline V gene. The CDR3 covers 17 residues. The DNA of the CDR3 is TGCGCCAGCAGAACTAGCGGGGGAGCCCTCCTGCGGGATGAGCAGTTCTTC. Translated, it gives CASRTSGGALLRDEQFF.

This chain joins TRBV18 and TRBJ1-2, with D possibly TRBD1 on 6 matching bases. The CDR3 runs 14 residues. Trimming removed 1 base from V and 5 bases from J, with 11 bases in between. Germline CDR1 reads KGHSH; CDR2 reads LQKENI. The CDR3 is CASSPLTGSYGYTF. The CDR3 bases are TGTGCCAGCTCACCACTCACAGGGTCATATGGCTACACCTTC. The full variable domain, completed using reference TRBV18 and TRBJ1-2, is NAGVMQNPRHLVRRRGQEARLRCSPMKGHSHVYWYRQLPEEGLKFMVYLQKENIIDESGMPKERFSAEFPKEGPSILRIQQVVRGDSAAYFCASSPLTGSYGYTFGSGTRLTVV.

The CDR3 protein is CASRPPLGVGGELFF. The CDR3 nucleotides read TGTGCCAGCAGGCCACCCCTAGGAGTCGGCGGGGAGCTGTTTTTT. This chain uses TRBV7-2 with TRBJ2-2; D call uncertain. The CDR3 has 15 residues. The V end lost 6 bases, the J end lost 7 bases, and 18 bases lay between the germline ends. In germline, CDR1 is SGHTA, CDR2 FQGNSA.

The rearrangement links TRBV6-5 to TRBJ2-3; 7 positions agree with TRBD2. V dropped 5 bases and J dropped 3; count of bases not matched to a gene: 5. The CDR3 is 14 amino acids. Germline V gene lookup returns CDR1 MNHEY and CDR2 SVGAGI. CDR3 coding DNA: TGTGCCAGCAGTCAATGGACTAGAACAGATACGCAGTATTTT. Residues: CASSQWTRTDTQYF.

The chain links TRBV7-9 to TRBJ2-1, with D perhaps matching TRBD1 (6 bases). The V end lost 1 base, the J end lost 7 bases, and 14 bases lay between the germline ends. Germline loops: CDR1 SEHNR, CDR2 FQNEAQ (reference sequence). This CDR3 region has 15 residues. CDR3 nucleotide sequence: TGTGCCAGCAGCTTAGGAGACACAAGGGGGAATGAGCAGTTCTTC. Its protein product is CASSLGDTRGNEQFF.

This rearrangement joins TRBV6-1 to TRBJ2-7; TRBD2 is a possible D gene (5 bases). CDR1 and CDR2 (germline): MNHNS, SASEGT. The CDR3 runs 14 residues. Trimming removed 5 bases from V and 2 bases from J, with 13 bases in between. The CDR3 loop reads CASSLRTQTYEQYF. CDR3 bases: TGTGCCAGCAGTCTTCGGACTCAGACCTACGAGCAGTACTTC.

The CDR3 sequence: CASSAYRGGSYNEQFF. For the CDR3, the DNA is TGTGCCAGCAGCGCTTACAGGGGCGGCTCCTACAATGAGCAGTTCTTC. This chain links TRBV7-9 with TRBJ2-1; TRBD1 matches 7 bases. The CDR3 totals 16 residues. Germline V gene data show CDR1 as SEHNR and CDR2 as FQNEAQ (reference sequence). Trimming cost V 5 bases and J 0 bases; bases outside gene matches: 7. Full variable domain (missing parts from reference TRBV7-9 and TRBJ2-1): DTGVSQNPRHKITKRGQNVTFRCDPISEHNRLYWYRQTLGQGPEFLTYFQNEAQLEKSRLLSDRFSAERPKGSFSTLEIQRTEQGDSAMYLCASSAYRGGSYNEQFFGPGTRLTVL.

The chain combines TRBV4-3 with TRBJ2-1, with a tentative D call TRBD2 (6 bases). The CDR3 has 19 residues. The ends were cut back, 1 base at V and 5 bases at J, with 24 bases in the middle. The germline V gene encodes CDR1 LGHNA and CDR2 YSLEER. Here the CDR3 reads CASSQVLLLTSSLNNEQFF. CDR3 sequence (DNA): TGCGCCAGCAGCCAAGTTTTGCTGCTCACTAGCTCACTGAACAATGAGCAGTTCTTC.

This chain links TRBV7-9 with TRBJ2-5; D possibly corresponds to TRBD2 (5 bases). Deletions cut 1 base from V and 0 bases from J, with 9 bases between. Germline CDR1 reads SEHNR; CDR2 reads FQNEAQ (reference sequence). The CDR3 is made up of 15 amino acids. CDR3: CASSLGGNHQETQYF. CDR3 DNA: TGTGCCAGCAGCTTAGGAGGGAACCACCAAGAGACCCAGTACTTC.

A few counts support this clone. The CDR3 nucleotides read TGCGCCAGCAGCTTGTTGCGACCGGGACAGGGCTTAAATGAAAAACTGTTTTTT. This gives the protein CASSLLRPGQGLNEKLFF. This chain links TRBV5-1 with TRBJ1-4; 9 positions match TRBD1. CDR3 length equals 18 residues. CDR1 and CDR2 (germline): SGHRS, YFSETQ. The ends lost 1 base at V and 5 bases at J; junction bases unmatched: 12.